Presented here are 6 T cell receptor beta chains from one specimen sequenced in a study of blood T cell repertoires in COVID-19. Sequencing was performed with immunoSEQ multiplex PCR; in TCRdb, only in-frame clones are kept and a portion is missing. The sample records 360,000 or so clones, about four fifths being singletons. Sequencing used PBMCs or T cells enriched from blood (not recorded which). These receptor sequences come from a woman in her 50s who had recovered from COVID-19.

The chain recombines TRBV28 with TRBJ1-5; TRBD1 agrees at 11 bases. The trim removed 5 bases at V and 6 bases at J, leaving 6 bases unmatched. This CDR3 spans 15 amino acids. CDR1 and CDR2 from the germline V gene are MDHEN and SYDVKM. Here the CDR3 DNA reads TGTGCCAGCAGTAGTGGACAGGGGGCGGGTCAGCCCCAGCATTTT. Protein product: CASSSGQGAGQPQHF.

Comments on this clone: The same CDR3 also results from other DNA sequences found in this sample. The chain recombines TRBV2 with TRBJ1-2, with no clear D. From germline, CDR1 is SNHLY and CDR2 FYNNEI. Trimming stripped 6 bases from V and 0 bases from J, with 2 bases between. The CDR3 is made up of 11 amino acids. The CDR3 spells CASSANYGYTF. CDR3 coding DNA: TGTGCCAGCAGCGCTAACTATGGCTACACCTTC.

This clone was recorded a few times. The chain uses TRBV5-1 and TRBJ2-7, with 10 positions matching TRBD1. The V and J ends lost 5 bases and 0 bases, in that order; junction bases with no gene match: 5. The germline V gene encodes CDR1 SGHRS and CDR2 YFSETQ. CDR3 length: 15 residues. CDR3 protein: CASRGDRGDSYEQYF. Written as DNA, the CDR3 is TGCGCCAGCAGAGGGGACAGGGGCGACTCCTACGAGCAGTACTTC.

The chain combines TRBV15 with TRBJ1-1; perhaps TRBD1 as D (5 bases). From germline, CDR1 is LNHNV and CDR2 YYDKDF (reference sequence). The CDR3 totals 16 residues. The germline V and J ends were trimmed by 0 bases and 7 bases, with 18 bases remaining between them. As DNA, the CDR3 is TGTGCCACCAGCAGAGATAAAGGGGCTGGGGCCCTTGAAGCTTTCTTT. This sequence encodes CATSRDKGAGALEAFF.

The chain recombines TRBV7-8 with TRBJ2-1; 8 bases line up with TRBD2. Trimming cost V 2 bases and J 8 bases; bases outside gene matches: 20. The length of the CDR3 is 19 residues. Per germline, CDR1 SGHVS and CDR2 FQNEAQ. The CDR3, as DNA: TGTGCCAGCAGCTTATGGGAAACTAGCGGAGCCCTTCGGGGGGATGAGCAGTTCTTC. The encoded protein is CASSLWETSGALRGDEQFF.

The genes are TRBV5-1 and TRBJ1-6; D remains unclear. V was shortened by 3 bases and J by 0 bases, with 4 bases between the two germline ends. The CDR3 totals 14 residues. The germline V gene encodes CDR1 SGHRS and CDR2 YFSETQ. The CDR3 loop is CASSSSSYNSPLHF. CDR3 nucleotide sequence: TGCGCCAGCAGCTCTAGCTCCTATAATTCACCCCTCCACTTT.